Only one count was recorded for the clone carrying this T cell receptor (beta chain). Antigen specificity is unknown. This record comes from a study of cytotoxic CD8 clonotypes in ibrutinib-treated CLL. Background on the study: In all, around 10 patients were relapsed/refractory, approximately 15 were treatment-naive and approximately 17 were IGHV unmutated.

Here immunoSEQ multiplex PCR was the method, and the copy in TCRdb shows in-frame clones only, minus some. This sample has 270,000 or so clones, with 76% found just once. Study findings and constraints: Circulating CD8+ T-cell counts were tracked by baseline clonality, which exceeded that of age-matched healthy donors. Sampling schedules were unmatched across sustained-remission and progressing patients. At ibrutinib response, clonality increased, and at progression it declined back toward baseline.

Sequences were derived from PBMCs, sampled at disease progression, from a patient treated with ibrutinib. The origin of this receptor is a human donor with chronic lymphocytic leukemia.

CDR3 nucleotides: TGTGCCATCAGCCCCACCGGGACAGGGGGCAATTCACCCCTCCACTTT. It yields the protein CAISPTGTGGNSPLHF. This chain connects TRBV10-3 to TRBJ1-6; 12 positions match TRBD1. CDR3 size: 16 residues. Germline lookup yields CDR1 ENHRY and CDR2 SYGVKD. V gave up 6 bases and J gave up 7 bases; unmatched junction bases: 7.